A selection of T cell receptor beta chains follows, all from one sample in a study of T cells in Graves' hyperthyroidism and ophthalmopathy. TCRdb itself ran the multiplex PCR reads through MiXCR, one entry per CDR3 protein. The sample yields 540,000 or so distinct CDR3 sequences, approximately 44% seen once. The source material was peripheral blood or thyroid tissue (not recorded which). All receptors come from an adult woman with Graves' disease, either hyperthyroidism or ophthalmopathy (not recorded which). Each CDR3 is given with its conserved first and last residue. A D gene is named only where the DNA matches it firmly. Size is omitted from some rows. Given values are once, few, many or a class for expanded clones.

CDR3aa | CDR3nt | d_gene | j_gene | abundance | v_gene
CAIRDDGYTF | TGTGCCATCAGGGACGATGGCTACACCTTC | NA | TRBJ1-2 | NA | TRBV10-3
CASSQDYANTEAFF | TGTGCCAGCAGCCAAGACTATGCGAACACTGAAGCTTTCTTT | NA | TRBJ1-1 | many | TRBV14
CASSQGAETQYF | TGTGCCAGCTCTCAGGGGGCGGAGACCCAGTACTTC | TRBD1 | TRBJ2-5 | many | TRBV4-1
CASSLGKRGLAGGYQETQYF | TGTGCCAGCAGCTTAGGAAAACGGGGACTAGCGGGAGGCTACCAAGAGACCCAGTACTTC | TRBD2 | TRBJ2-5 | many | TRBV7-9
CAISETGQGYEQYF | TGTGCCATCAGTGAAACGGGACAGGGCTACGAGCAGTACTTC | TRBD1 | TRBJ2-7 | NA | TRBV10-3
CASIGGPGTGELFF | TGTGCCAGCATAGGAGGGCCAGGCACCGGGGAGCTGTTTTTT | NA | TRBJ2-2 | many | TRBV6-5
CASSFTQGWYTF | TGTGCCAGCAGCTTCACACAGGGGTGGTACACCTTC | TRBD1 | TRBJ1-2 | many | TRBV7-9
CASSGGGGREETQYF | TGTGCCAGCAGCGGGGGGGGGGGCCGAGAGGAGACCCAGTACTTC | NA | TRBJ2-5 | NA | TRBV7-2
CASSYLGFGQETQYF | TGTGCCAGCAGCTACCTGGGCTTTGGGCAAGAGACCCAGTACTTC | NA | TRBJ2-5 | few | TRBV7-9
CASSPGSGDEQYF | TGTGCCAGTAGTCCGGGGTCCGGGGACGAGCAGTACTTC | NA | TRBJ2-7 | many | TRBV19
CSARDTGMETQYF | TGCAGTGCTAGAGATACGGGTATGGAGACCCAGTACTTC | NA | TRBJ2-5 | NA | TRBV20-1
CASSPLTSVQETQNF | TGCGCCAGCAGCCCCCTTACTAGCGTCCAAGAGACCCAGAACTTC | TRBD2 | TRBJ2-5 | NA | TRBV5-1
CASRKATNQPQYF | TGTGCCAGCAGAAAGGCCACCAATCAGCCCCAGTACTTC | NA | TRBJ2-5 | NA | TRBV6-6
CASSPIGQANNQPQHF | TGTGCCAGCAGCCCCATTGGACAGGCCAACAATCAGCCCCAGCATTTT | TRBD1 | TRBJ1-5 | NA | TRBV4-2
CASTKRDSNQPQHF | TGTGCCAGTACCAAACGGGACAGCAATCAGCCCCAGCATTTT | NA | TRBJ1-5 | NA | TRBV19
CSAAGWNGYTF | TGCAGTGCTGCAGGATGGAATGGCTACACCTTC | NA | TRBJ1-2 | NA | TRBV20-1
CASSRIAFF | TGTGCCAGCAGCCGAATAGCTTTCTTT | NA | TRBJ1-1 | NA | TRBV7-8
CASSDGDMNTEAFF | TGCGCCAGCAGTGACGGTGATATGAACACTGAAGCTTTCTTT | NA | TRBJ1-1 | few | TRBV10-1
CASRPDRASEKLFF | TGTGCCAGCAGACCCGACAGGGCAAGTGAAAAACTGTTTTTT | TRBD1 | TRBJ1-4 | many | TRBV7-2
CSAREGSLGYGYTF | TGCAGTGCTAGAGAAGGGAGTTTAGGCTATGGCTACACCTTC | NA | TRBJ1-2 | NA | TRBV20-1
CASSTRGTSGETQYF | TGTGCCAGCAGCACCCGAGGGACTAGTGGGGAGACCCAGTACTTC | TRBD2 | TRBJ2-5 | many | TRBV7-2
CASSSRQGGEQFF | TGTGCCAGCAGCTCCCGACAGGGTGGTGAGCAGTTCTTC | TRBD1 | TRBJ2-1 | NA | TRBV7-3
CSVGGVDYGYTF | TGCAGCGTTGGAGGGGTCGACTATGGCTACACCTTC | NA | TRBJ1-2 | many | TRBV29-1
CSVEIEGVGGYTF | TGCAGCGTAGAGATCGAGGGGGTCGGGGGCTACACCTTC | NA | TRBJ1-2 | many | TRBV29-1
CAIGGGELFF | TGTGCCATCGGCGGCGGGGAGCTGTTTTTT | NA | TRBJ2-2 | many | TRBV10-3
CSVDPANTGELFF | TGCAGCGTTGATCCAGCGAACACCGGGGAGCTGTTTTTT | NA | TRBJ2-2 | few | TRBV29-1
CASSSWVEAGELFF | TGTGCCAGCAGCAGTTGGGTGGAGGCCGGGGAGCTGTTTTTT | NA | TRBJ2-2 | few | TRBV14
CASTPEGATNEKLFF | TGTGCCAGCACCCCTGAGGGGGCAACTAATGAAAAACTGTTTTTT | NA | TRBJ1-4 | NA | TRBV7-2
CSARDFRGNTDTQYF | TGCAGTGCTAGAGATTTTCGCGGAAACACAGATACGCAGTATTTT | NA | TRBJ2-3 | few | TRBV20-1
CASSYSDRGANQPQHF | TGTGCCAGCAGTTACTCCGACAGGGGAGCTAATCAGCCCCAGCATTTT | TRBD1 | TRBJ1-5 | many | TRBV6-6
CAISAHGRRDEQYF | TGTGCCATCAGTGCCCATGGCAGAAGGGACGAGCAGTACTTC | NA | TRBJ2-7 | many | TRBV10-3
CASSAGPGGCFF | TGTGCCAGCAGCGCGGGACCAGGGGGCTGTTTTTTT | TRBD1 | TRBJ2-2 | NA | TRBV12-3/TRBV12-4
CASRFFQGAPDTQYF | TGCGCCAGCAGATTCTTCCAGGGGGCCCCAGATACGCAGTATTTT | TRBD1 | TRBJ2-3 | NA | TRBV5-1
CASSLGQHYGYTF | TGTGCCAGCAGCTTAGGGCAGCATTATGGCTACACCTTC | NA | TRBJ1-2 | many | TRBV7-3
CASYGNTEAFF | TGTGCCAGCTATGGGAACACTGAAGCTTTCTTT | NA | TRBJ1-1 | many | TRBV6-5
CAISARGPPRDRLYEQYF | TGTGCCATCAGTGCTAGAGGGCCCCCCCGGGACAGACTCTACGAGCAGTACTTC | TRBD1 | TRBJ2-7 | NA | TRBV10-3
CSARDSVGEVETQYF | TGCAGTGCTAGAGATTCGGTTGGGGAGGTGGAGACCCAGTACTTC | NA | TRBJ2-5 | many | TRBV20-1
CASSYSDIFSGNTIYF | TGTGCCAGCAGTTACTCGGACATTTTCTCTGGAAACACCATATATTTT | NA | TRBJ1-3 | many | TRBV6-6
CASSWTSGGRGELFF | TGCGCCAGCAGCTGGACATCCGGGGGCCGAGGGGAGCTGTTTTTT | NA | TRBJ2-2 | NA | TRBV5-1
CASSEGSYNYGYTF | TGTGCCAGCAGTGAGGGCAGCTACAACTATGGCTACACCTTC | NA | TRBJ1-2 | many | TRBV6-1
CAISESNAGKVEAFF | TGTGCCATCAGTGAGTCGAACGCAGGGAAGGTTGAAGCTTTCTTT | NA | TRBJ1-1 | many | TRBV10-3
CTATGQGETQYF | TGCACAGCTACGGGACAGGGAGAGACCCAGTACTTC | TRBD1 | TRBJ2-5 | NA | TRBV20-1
CSASSGTGSYEQYF | TGCAGTGCTTCCTCCGGGACAGGATCCTACGAGCAGTACTTC | TRBD1 | TRBJ2-7 | few | TRBV20-1
CASSYSMGGMAEAFF | TGTGCCAGCAGTTACTCAATGGGGGGTATGGCTGAAGCTTTCTTT | NA | TRBJ1-1 | NA | TRBV6-5
CSARASAYEQYF | TGCAGTGCTAGAGCTTCAGCGTACGAGCAGTACTTC | NA | TRBJ2-7 | many | TRBV20-1
CASSFRGAPTDTQYF | TGTGCTAGCAGCTTTCGGGGCGCCCCCACAGATACGCAGTATTTT | NA | TRBJ2-3 | NA | TRBV7-7
CSVEDRDEKLFF | TGCAGCGTTGAGGATAGGGATGAAAAACTGTTTTTT | NA | TRBJ1-4 | NA | TRBV29-1
CASSLLKGTDQETQYF | TGCGCCAGCAGCTTGCTAAAGGGGACGGATCAAGAGACCCAGTACTTC | NA | TRBJ2-5 | many | TRBV5-1
CASSASGVSTGELFF | TGTGCTAGCAGTGCTTCGGGAGTGTCCACCGGGGAGCTGTTCTTT | NA | TRBJ2-2 | NA | TRBV7-7
CSARAGGRMIQETQYF | TGCAGTGCTAGAGCCGGCGGGCGGATGATTCAAGAGACCCAGTACTTC | NA | TRBJ2-5 | NA | TRBV20-1